Listed below are T cell receptor beta chains from one sample, sequenced in a study of T cell changes during pregnancy in multiple sclerosis. The assay was immunoSEQ multiplex PCR, and TCRdb's table has in-frame clones only and misses some. The sample lists 40,000 to 50,000 clones, roughly 94% occurring once. Sequences were derived from CD4+ T cells from peripheral blood mononuclear cells, sampled in the third trimester of pregnancy. The receptors derive from a female donor with multiple sclerosis, enrolled in a pregnancy study. Both conserved end residues are part of each CDR3. The order of the fields is V gene, clone size, D gene, CDR3 length, J gene, CDR3 protein, CDR3 DNA. The D gene is left open where the match is weak. The size field is filled for only some rows; it gives once, few, many or a size class.

TRBV10-3	NA	TRBD1	14	TRBJ1-5	CAISSDRGNQPQHF	TGTGCCATCAGTTCGGACAGGGGCAATCAGCCCCAGCATTTT
TRBV9	NA	NA	15	TRBJ1-2	CASSALDTNSYGYTF	TGTGCCAGCAGCGCCCTGGACACCAACAGCTATGGCTACACCTTC
TRBV7-6	NA	TRBD2	13	TRBJ2-1	CASSFLPAGDEFF	TGTGCCAGCAGCTTCCTTCCGGCGGGAGATGAGTTCTTC
TRBV10-1	once	NA	16	TRBJ2-5	CASSIQGKDSAETQYF	TGCGCCAGCAGTATACAGGGAAAGGATTCCGCGGAGACCCAGTACTTC
TRBV7-3	NA	NA	13	TRBJ2-5	CASSLTGVETQYF	TGTGCCAGCAGCTTAACAGGGGTAGAGACCCAGTACTTC
TRBV27	NA	TRBD2	16	TRBJ2-7	CASSPPETSGSYEQYF	TGTGCCAGCAGTCCCCCTGAGACTAGCGGTTCCTACGAGCAGTACTTC
TRBV4-3	NA	NA	18	TRBJ1-3	CASSQDPGQPSSGNTIYF	TGCGCCAGCAGCCAAGATCCCGGACAGCCCTCCTCTGGAAACACCATATATTTT
TRBV14	NA	NA	15	TRBJ2-7	CASSQPGGRFREQYF	TGTGCCAGCAGCCAACCCGGCGGGCGGTTTAGAGAGCAGTACTTC
TRBV5-4	NA	NA	14	TRBJ2-7	CASSLRGSVNEQYF	TGTGCCAGCAGCTTGAGAGGGAGTGTGAACGAGCAGTACTTC
TRBV5-4	once	NA	15	TRBJ2-3	CASSATGTSTDTQYF	TGTGCCAGCAGCGCAACCGGGACTAGCACAGATACGCAGTATTTT
TRBV6-6	NA	NA	15	TRBJ2-7	CASSYSGAPIYEQYF	TGTGCCAGCAGTTACTCTGGGGCTCCGATCTACGAGCAGTACTTC
TRBV6-6	NA	TRBD1	16	TRBJ1-6	CASRDLQGREGSPLHF	TGTGCCAGCAGGGACTTACAGGGGCGCGAGGGTTCACCCCTCCACTTT
TRBV5-1	NA	TRBD2	16	TRBJ2-7	CASSRLAGVTGNEQYF	TGCGCCAGCAGTCGGCTAGCGGGAGTAACAGGCAACGAGCAGTACTTC
TRBV5-4	NA	TRBD2	15	TRBJ2-5	CASSFSGGAGETQYF	TGTGCCAGCAGCTTTAGCGGGGGGGCTGGAGAGACCCAGTACTTC
TRBV29-1	NA	TRBD1	12	TRBJ2-7	CSVARQGYEQYF	TGCAGCGTTGCAAGACAGGGCTACGAGCAGTACTTC
TRBV19	NA	TRBD2	17	TRBJ2-1	CASSYLGTSGSGNEQFF	TGTGCCAGTAGTTATTTAGGAACTAGCGGGTCTGGTAATGAGCAGTTCTTC
TRBV19	once	NA	14	TRBJ1-2	CASSIDQGTNGYTF	TGTGCCAGTAGTATAGATCAGGGGACCAATGGCTACACCTTC
TRBV7-9	NA	TRBD1	17	TRBJ2-1	CASSLGGGGQGAGEQFF	TGTGCCAGCAGCTTAGGGGGAGGGGGACAGGGGGCTGGTGAGCAGTTCTTC
TRBV5-1	NA	NA	13	TRBJ1-1	CASRQTTDTEAFF	TGCGCCAGCCGACAGACCACGGACACTGAAGCTTTCTTT
TRBV18	once	TRBD1	13	TRBJ2-7	CASSPRQGDEQYF	TGTGCCAGCTCACCACGACAGGGTGACGAGCAGTACTTC
TRBV2	NA	TRBD2	17	TRBJ2-7	CASSALIPGLAGVNQYF	TGTGCCAGCAGCGCTCTAATACCGGGACTAGCGGGAGTCAACCAGTACTTC
TRBV5-1	NA	TRBD2	19	TRBJ2-3	CASSSGLAGGETSTDTQYF	TGCGCCAGCAGTTCCGGACTAGCGGGGGGAGAGACTAGCACAGATACGCAGTATTTT
TRBV5-1	NA	TRBD2	15	TRBJ2-1	CASSTGTSGVNEQFF	TGCGCCAGCAGCACCGGGACTAGCGGGGTAAATGAGCAGTTCTTC
TRBV30	NA	TRBD2	15	TRBJ2-1	CAWTRGLAAYNEQFF	TGTGCCTGGACGAGGGGACTAGCGGCCTACAATGAGCAGTTCTTC
TRBV9	NA	TRBD1	16	TRBJ1-3	CASSVGQGASGNTIYF	TGTGCCAGCAGCGTAGGTCAGGGGGCTTCTGGAAACACCATATATTTT
TRBV5-1	NA	NA	16	TRBJ2-7	CASSLDGTGSSYEQYF	TGCGCCAGCAGCCTGGACGGTACAGGGAGCTCCTACGAGCAGTACTTC
TRBV4-1	NA	TRBD2	17	TRBJ2-7	CASSQTIEASGSHEQYF	TGCGCCAGCAGCCAGACGATCGAGGCTAGCGGGAGTCACGAGCAGTACTTC
TRBV6-5	NA	TRBD2	15	TRBJ2-5	CASSYSRSGAVTQYF	TGTGCCAGCAGTTACTCCCGAAGCGGGGCTGTGACCCAGTACTTC
TRBV4-1	NA	TRBD2	16	TRBJ2-1	CASSQDQRGGGNEQFF	TGCGCCAGCAGCCAAGATCAGCGGGGCGGGGGGAATGAGCAGTTCTTC
TRBV28	NA	NA	11	TRBJ2-1	CASSTLREQFF	TGTGCCAGCAGCACGCTGCGGGAGCAGTTCTTC
TRBV18	NA	NA	14	TRBJ1-2	CASSPLQENYGYTF	TGTGCCAGCTCACCGCTACAGGAGAACTATGGCTACACCTTC
TRBV7-2	NA	TRBD1	13	TRBJ1-2	CASSPGQGAGYTF	TGTGCCAGCAGCCCGGGACAGGGGGCTGGCTACACCTTC
TRBV5-1	NA	TRBD2	16	TRBJ2-5	CASSSTSGSVRETQYF	TGCGCCAGCAGCTCCACTAGCGGGAGCGTGCGAGAGACCCAGTACTTC
TRBV5-1	NA	TRBD2	15	TRBJ2-1	CASNPTSGNYNEQFF	TGCGCCAGCAACCCTACTAGCGGGAACTACAATGAGCAGTTCTTC
TRBV7-8	NA	NA	15	TRBJ1-5	CASSLSGIKREPQHF	TGTGCCAGCAGCTTATCTGGGATCAAGCGGGAGCCCCAGCATTTT
TRBV7-2	NA	NA	13	TRBJ2-5	CASSPRTPRLQYF	TGTGCCAGCAGCCCAAGGACTCCTCGGCTCCAGTACTTC
TRBV5-6	NA	TRBD2	16	TRBJ2-5	CASSPGLAVRKETQYF	TGTGCCAGCAGCCCTGGACTAGCGGTCCGAAAAGAGACCCAGTACTTC
TRBV15	NA	TRBD1	16	TRBJ2-7	CATSRDRDRSPYEQYF	TGTGCCACCAGCAGAGATCGGGACAGGTCTCCCTACGAGCAGTACTTC
TRBV6-5	NA	TRBD1	15	TRBJ2-7	CASSPQQGPSYEQYF	TGTGCCAGCAGTCCCCAACAGGGGCCCTCCTACGAGCAGTACTTC
TRBV28	NA	TRBD2	15	TRBJ2-2	CASTPSGRNTGELFF	TGTGCCAGCACCCCTAGCGGGAGGAACACCGGGGAGCTGTTTTTT
TRBV7-2	NA	TRBD2	17	TRBJ2-7	CASSLAPGGAPSGEQYF	TGTGCCAGCAGCTTAGCCCCCGGGGGGGCCCCTTCCGGCGAGCAGTACTTC
TRBV9	NA	NA	14	TRBJ2-7	CASSVAELSYEQYF	TGTGCCAGCAGCGTAGCTGAACTCTCCTACGAGCAGTACTTC
TRBV5-1	NA	NA	17	TRBJ1-2	CASSIGSLFRGADGYTF	TGCGCCAGCAGTATTGGCTCTCTCTTCAGAGGAGCGGATGGCTACACCTTC
TRBV5-1	NA	TRBD1	15	TRBJ1-1	CASSPRTGKNTEAFF	TGCGCCAGCAGCCCACGGACAGGAAAAAACACTGAAGCTTTCTTT
TRBV18	few	TRBD2	15	TRBJ2-3	CASSPSSGGTDTQYF	TGTGCCAGCTCACCCAGTAGCGGGGGCACAGATACGCAGTATTTT
TRBV5-1	NA	NA	12	TRBJ2-3	CASRTPPDTQYF	TGCGCCAGCAGAACTCCCCCAGATACGCAGTATTTT
TRBV5-1	NA	NA	16	TRBJ2-3	CASSLATASMADTQYF	TGCGCCAGCAGCTTGGCTACGGCTAGCATGGCAGATACGCAGTATTTT
TRBV11-3	NA	TRBD2	17	TRBJ2-1	CASSLDLAGEGYNEQFF	TGTGCCAGCAGCTTAGATTTAGCGGGAGAAGGCTACAATGAGCAGTTCTTC
TRBV23-1	NA	TRBD1	15	TRBJ2-1	CASSQGQGPYNEQFF	TGCGCCAGCAGCCAGGGACAGGGGCCCTACAATGAGCAGTTCTTC
TRBV28	NA	TRBD1	15	TRBJ1-5	CASSFQGARNQPQHF	TGTGCCAGCAGTTTTCAGGGGGCCAGGAATCAGCCCCAGCATTTT
TRBV28	NA	NA	13	TRBJ1-5	CASRPSESQPQHF	TGTGCCAGCAGGCCGTCGGAGAGTCAGCCCCAGCATTTT
TRBV28	NA	TRBD2	15	TRBJ2-7	CASSLETSGSYEQYF	TGTGCCAGCAGTTTGGAGACTAGCGGATCCTACGAGCAGTACTTC
TRBV25-1	few	NA	14	TRBJ2-2	CASRDSPNTGELFF	TGTGCCAGCAGGGACAGCCCTAACACCGGGGAGCTGTTTTTT
TRBV6-5	NA	TRBD1	13	TRBJ1-2	CASSLDRDYGYTF	TGTGCCAGCAGTCTAGACAGGGACTATGGCTACACCTTC
TRBV27	NA	TRBD1	14	TRBJ1-2	CASRGTGKGDGYTF	TGTGCCAGCAGGGGGACAGGGAAGGGTGATGGCTACACCTTC
TRBV9	NA	NA	15	TRBJ1-1	CASSVDRTARTEAFF	TGTGCCAGCAGCGTAGACAGGACCGCTAGGACTGAAGCTTTCTTT
TRBV7-2	few	NA	14	TRBJ2-1	CASSLAPGRNEQFF	TGTGCCAGCAGCTTAGCGCCGGGGAGGAATGAGCAGTTCTTC
TRBV2	NA	NA	14	TRBJ2-2	CARGGARNTGELFF	TGTGCCAGGGGGGGGGCCAGGAACACCGGGGAGCTGTTTTTT
TRBV27	NA	TRBD2	14	TRBJ2-7	CASSRGTSSYEQYF	TGTGCCAGCAGTAGGGGGACTAGCTCCTACGAGCAGTACTTC
TRBV9	NA	NA	16	TRBJ2-7	CASSVGQRAASYEQYF	TGTGCCAGCAGCGTAGGACAGCGGGCGGCCTCCTACGAGCAGTACTTC